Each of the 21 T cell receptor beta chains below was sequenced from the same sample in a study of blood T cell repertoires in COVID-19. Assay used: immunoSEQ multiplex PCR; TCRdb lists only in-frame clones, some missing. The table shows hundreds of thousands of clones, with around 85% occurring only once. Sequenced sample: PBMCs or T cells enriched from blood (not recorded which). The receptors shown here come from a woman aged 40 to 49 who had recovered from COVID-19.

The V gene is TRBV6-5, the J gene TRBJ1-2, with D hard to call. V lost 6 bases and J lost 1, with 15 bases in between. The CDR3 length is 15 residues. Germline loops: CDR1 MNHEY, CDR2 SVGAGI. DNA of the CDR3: TGTGCCAGCAGAAACGCTGGAGCCGTTAACTATGGCTACACCTTC. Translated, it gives CASRNAGAVNYGYTF.

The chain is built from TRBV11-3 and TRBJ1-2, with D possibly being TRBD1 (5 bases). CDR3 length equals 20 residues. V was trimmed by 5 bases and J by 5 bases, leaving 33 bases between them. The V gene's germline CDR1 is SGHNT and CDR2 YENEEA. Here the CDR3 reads CASSLSRDPSVARETYGYTF. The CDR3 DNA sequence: TGTGCCAGCAGCCTTTCCCGGGACCCTAGCGTAGCGAGGGAGACTTATGGCTACACCTTC.

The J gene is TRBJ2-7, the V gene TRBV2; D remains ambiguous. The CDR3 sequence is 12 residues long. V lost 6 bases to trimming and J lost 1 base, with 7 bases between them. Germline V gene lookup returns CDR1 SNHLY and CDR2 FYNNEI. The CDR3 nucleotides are TGTGCCAGCAGCATCACTTCCTACGAGCAGTACTTC. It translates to CASSITSYEQYF. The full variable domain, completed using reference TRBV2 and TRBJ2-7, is EPEVTQTPSHQVTQMGQEVILRCVPISNHLYFYWYRQILGQKVEFLVSFYNNEISEKSEIFDDQFSVERPDGSNFTLKIRSTKLEDSAMYFCASSITSYEQYFGPGTRLTVT.

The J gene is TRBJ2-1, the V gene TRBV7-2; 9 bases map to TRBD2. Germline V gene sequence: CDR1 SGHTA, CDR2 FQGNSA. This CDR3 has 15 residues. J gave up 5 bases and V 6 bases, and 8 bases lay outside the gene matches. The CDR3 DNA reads TGTGCCAGCAGTTCCGCAGCGGGAGGTCACAATGAGCAGTTCTTC. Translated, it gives CASSSAAGGHNEQFF.

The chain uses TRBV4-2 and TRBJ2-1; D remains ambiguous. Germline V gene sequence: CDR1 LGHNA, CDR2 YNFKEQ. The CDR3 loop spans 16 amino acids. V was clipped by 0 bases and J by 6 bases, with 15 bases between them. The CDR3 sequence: CASSQEPPTEINEQFF. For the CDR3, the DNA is TGTGCCAGCAGCCAAGAGCCTCCAACAGAGATCAATGAGCAGTTCTTC.

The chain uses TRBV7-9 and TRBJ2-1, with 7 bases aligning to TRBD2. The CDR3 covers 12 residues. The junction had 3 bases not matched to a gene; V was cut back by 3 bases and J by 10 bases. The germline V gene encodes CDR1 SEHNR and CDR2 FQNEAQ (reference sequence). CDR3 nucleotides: TGTGCCAGCAGCTTCCAAGCGGGGGAGCAGTTCTTC. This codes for CASSFQAGEQFF.

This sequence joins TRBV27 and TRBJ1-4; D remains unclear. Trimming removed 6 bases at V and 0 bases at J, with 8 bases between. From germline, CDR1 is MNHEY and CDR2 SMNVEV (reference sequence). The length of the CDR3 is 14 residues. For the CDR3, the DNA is TGTGCCAGCAGGCCTACTGCAACTAATGAAAAACTGTTTTTT. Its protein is CASRPTATNEKLFF.

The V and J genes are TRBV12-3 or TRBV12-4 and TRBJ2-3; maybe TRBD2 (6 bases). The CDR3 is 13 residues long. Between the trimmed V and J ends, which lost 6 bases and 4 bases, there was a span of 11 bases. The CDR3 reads CASRGGAADTQYF. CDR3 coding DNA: TGTGCCAGCAGAGGAGGGGCCGCAGATACGCAGTATTTT.

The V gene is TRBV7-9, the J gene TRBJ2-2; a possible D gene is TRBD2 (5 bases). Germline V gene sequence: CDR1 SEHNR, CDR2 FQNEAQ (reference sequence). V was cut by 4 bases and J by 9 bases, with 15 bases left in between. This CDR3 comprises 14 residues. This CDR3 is CASSSLGLIRELFF. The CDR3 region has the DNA TGTGCCAGCAGCTCTCTCGGACTTATCAGGGAGCTGTTTTTT.

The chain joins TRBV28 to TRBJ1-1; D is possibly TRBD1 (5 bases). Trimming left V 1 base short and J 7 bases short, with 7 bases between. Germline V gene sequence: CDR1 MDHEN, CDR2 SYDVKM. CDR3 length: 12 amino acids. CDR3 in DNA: TGTGCCAGCAGTTTATCAGGGATTGAAGCTTTCTTT. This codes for CASSLSGIEAFF.

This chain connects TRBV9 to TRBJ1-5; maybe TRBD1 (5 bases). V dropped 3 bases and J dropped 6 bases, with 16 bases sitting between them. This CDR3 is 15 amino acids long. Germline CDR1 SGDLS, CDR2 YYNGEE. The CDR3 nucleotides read TGTGCCAGCAGCGCCAGACCAGGGTTCGGTCAGCCCCAGCATTTT. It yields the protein CASSARPGFGQPQHF.

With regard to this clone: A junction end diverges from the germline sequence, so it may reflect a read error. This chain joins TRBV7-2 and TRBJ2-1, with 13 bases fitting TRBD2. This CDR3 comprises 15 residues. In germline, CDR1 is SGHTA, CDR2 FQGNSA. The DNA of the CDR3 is TGTGCTAGCAGCCCCCGGACTAGCGGGAGCTATGAGCAGTTCTTC. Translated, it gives CASSPRTSGSYEQFF.

The CDR3 here is CASSFLGTSGNYEQYF. CDR3 bases: TGTGCCAGCAGTTTTCTAGGGACTAGCGGGAACTACGAGCAGTACTTC. This chain links TRBV28 with TRBJ2-7; TRBD2 aligns across 13 bases. V was pared by 3 bases and J by 3 bases, with 5 bases of the junction left unmatched. The CDR3 runs 16 residues. In germline, CDR1 is MDHEN, CDR2 SYDVKM. The entire variable domain, with the rest obtained from reference TRBV28 and TRBJ2-7, is as follows: DVKVTQSSRYLVKRTGEKVFLECVQDMDHENMFWYRQDPGLGLRLIYFSYDVKMKEKGDIPEGYSVSREKKERFSLILESASTNQTSMYLCASSFLGTSGNYEQYFGPGTRLTVT.

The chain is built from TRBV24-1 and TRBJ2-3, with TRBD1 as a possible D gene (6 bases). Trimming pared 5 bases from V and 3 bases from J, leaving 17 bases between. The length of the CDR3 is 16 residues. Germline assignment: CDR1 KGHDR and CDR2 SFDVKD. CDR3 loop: CATSGPTGHRTDTQYF. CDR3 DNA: TGTGCCACCAGTGGCCCCACGGGACATCGGACAGATACGCAGTATTTT.

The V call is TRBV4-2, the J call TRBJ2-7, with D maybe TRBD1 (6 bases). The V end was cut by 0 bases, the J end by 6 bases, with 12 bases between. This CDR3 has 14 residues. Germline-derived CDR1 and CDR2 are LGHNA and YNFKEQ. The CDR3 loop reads CASSQDLTGFEQYF. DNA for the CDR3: TGTGCCAGCAGCCAAGATTTGACAGGTTTCGAGCAGTACTTC.

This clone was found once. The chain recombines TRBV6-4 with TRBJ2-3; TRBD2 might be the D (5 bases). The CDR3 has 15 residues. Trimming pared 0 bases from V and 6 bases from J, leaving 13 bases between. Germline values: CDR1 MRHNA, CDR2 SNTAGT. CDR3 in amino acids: CASSDSGVSADTQYF. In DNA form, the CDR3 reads TGTGCCAGCAGTGACTCGGGAGTATCCGCCGATACGCAGTATTTT.

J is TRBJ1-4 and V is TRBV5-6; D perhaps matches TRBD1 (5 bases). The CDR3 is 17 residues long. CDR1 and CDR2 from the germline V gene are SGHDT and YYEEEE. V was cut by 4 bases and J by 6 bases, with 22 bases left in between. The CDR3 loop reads CASSPLRVSQGDEKLFF. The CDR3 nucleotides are TGTGCCAGCAGCCCCCTCAGGGTCTCGCAGGGCGATGAAAAACTGTTTTTT. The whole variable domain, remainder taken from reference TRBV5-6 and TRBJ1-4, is DAGVTQSPTHLIKTRGQQVTLRCSPKSGHDTVSWYQQALGQGPQFIFQYYEEEERQRGNFPDRFSGHQFPNYSSELNVNALLLGDSALYLCASSPLRVSQGDEKLFFGSGTQLSVL.

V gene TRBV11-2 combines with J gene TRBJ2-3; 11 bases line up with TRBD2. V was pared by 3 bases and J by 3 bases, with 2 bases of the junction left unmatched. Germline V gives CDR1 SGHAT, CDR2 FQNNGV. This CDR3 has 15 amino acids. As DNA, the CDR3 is TGTGCCAGCAGCTTTACTAGCGGGAGAACAGATACGCAGTATTTT. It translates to CASSFTSGRTDTQYF.

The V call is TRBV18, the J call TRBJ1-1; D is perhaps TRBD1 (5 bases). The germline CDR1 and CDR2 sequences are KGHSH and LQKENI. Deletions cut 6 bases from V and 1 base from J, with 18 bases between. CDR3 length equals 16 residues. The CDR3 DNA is TGTGCCAGCTCTCACAATCGGGGGGACCGGAACACTGAAGCTTTCTTT. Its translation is CASSHNRGDRNTEAFF.

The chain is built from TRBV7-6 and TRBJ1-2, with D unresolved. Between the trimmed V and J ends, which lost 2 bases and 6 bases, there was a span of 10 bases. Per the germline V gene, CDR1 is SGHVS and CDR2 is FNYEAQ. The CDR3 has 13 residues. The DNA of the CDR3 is TGTGCCAGCAGCTTACTTGAGGGAGATGGCTACACCTTC. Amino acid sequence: CASSLLEGDGYTF.

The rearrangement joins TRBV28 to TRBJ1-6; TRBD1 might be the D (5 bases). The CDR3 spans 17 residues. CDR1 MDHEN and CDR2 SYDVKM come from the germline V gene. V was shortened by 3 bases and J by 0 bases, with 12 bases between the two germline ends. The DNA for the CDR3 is TGTGCCAGCAGTTTGGAAGGGGAAAGCTCCTATAATTCACCCCTCCACTTT. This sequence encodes CASSLEGESSYNSPLHF. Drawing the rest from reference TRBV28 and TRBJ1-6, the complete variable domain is DVKVTQSSRYLVKRTGEKVFLECVQDMDHENMFWYRQDPGLGLRLIYFSYDVKMKEKGDIPEGYSVSREKKERFSLILESASTNQTSMYLCASSLEGESSYNSPLHFGNGTRLTVT.